Below, one T cell receptor beta chain is given with its context. This sample is drawn from a study of control samples from healthy donors and cancer patients. Germline CDR1 reads SGHVS; CDR2 reads FQNEAQ. V shed 1 base and J 7 bases; nucleotides not matched to a gene: 10. This CDR3 is built from 16 residues. Assay: immunoSEQ multiplex PCR; the TCRdb copy retains only in-frame clones and omits some. The sample shows approximately 150,000 clones, around 96% of them seen only once. The chain has TRBV7-8 and TRBJ2-5, with 9 bases identical to TRBD2. The specimen was blood. The TCR was taken from a woman in her twenties or thirties in good health. Here the CDR3 reads CASSLVAGGVPGTQYF. The CDR3 bases are TGTGCCAGCAGCTTAGTGGCGGGGGGGGTCCCGGGGACCCAGTACTTC.